Presented here are 12 T cell receptor beta chains from one specimen sequenced in a study of blood T cell repertoires in COVID-19. The protocol was immunoSEQ multiplex PCR, while the TCRdb copy is restricted to in-frame clones and leaves out a portion. The profile covers 250,000 or so clones, with roughly 86% appearing a single time and approximately 1.7% taken by the ten largest. The sample taken for sequencing was PBMCs or T cells enriched from blood (not recorded which). Receptor source: a woman between 50 and 59 years old who had recovered from COVID-19.

The chain has TRBV19 and TRBJ1-1; a weak D match, TRBD1 (6 bases). The V gene lost 4 bases and the J gene lost 2 bases, with 17 bases spanning the gap. CDR3 length equals 16 residues. CDR1 LNHDA and CDR2 SQIVND come from the germline V gene (reference sequence). The CDR3 here is CASSSRGDRKNTEAFF. CDR3 in DNA: TGTGCCAGTAGTAGCAGGGGCGACAGGAAAAACACTGAAGCTTTCTTT. Filled out from reference TRBV19 and TRBJ1-1, the complete variable domain reads DGGITQSPKYLFRKEGQNVTLSCEQNLNHDAMYWYRQDPGQGLRLIYYSQIVNDFQKGDIAEGYSVSREKKESFPLTVTSAQKNPTAFYLCASSSRGDRKNTEAFFGQGTRLTVV.

This rearrangement joins TRBV30 to TRBJ1-1, with 7 nucleotides matching TRBD1. V lost 2 bases, J lost 5 bases, and 5 bases stayed unmatched. CDR1 GTSNPN and CDR2 SVGIG come from the germline V gene (reference sequence). The CDR3 is made up of 13 amino acids. The CDR3 is CAWSRSGGTEAFF. The DNA of the CDR3 is TGTGCCTGGAGTAGGTCAGGGGGGACTGAAGCTTTCTTT.

This clone was recorded a few times. The V and J genes are TRBV5-6 and TRBJ1-5, with 10 bases identical to TRBD1. This CDR3 contains 16 residues. V shed 4 bases, J shed 4 bases, and the junction held 8 bases outside the gene matches. Germline V gives CDR1 SGHDT, CDR2 YYEEEE. CDR3: CASSMRGTGDNQPQHF. CDR3 coding DNA: TGTGCCAGCAGCATGCGTGGGACAGGGGATAATCAGCCCCAGCATTTT.

The chain is built from TRBV27 and TRBJ2-1; maybe TRBD2 (6 bases). V lost 5 bases and J 12 bases, leaving 17 bases between the germline ends. The CDR3 covers 13 residues. CDR1 MNHEY and CDR2 SMNVEV come from the germline V gene (reference sequence). CDR3 amino acids: CASSSPVGGRQFF. CDR3 DNA sequence: TGTGCCAGCAGTAGTCCGGTGGGAGGAAGGCAGTTCTTC.

The chain uses TRBV5-1 and TRBJ2-2; D not certain. The V end was cut by 0 bases, the J end by 2 bases, with 5 bases between. From germline, CDR1 is SGHRS and CDR2 YFSETQ. The CDR3 sequence is 14 residues long. The CDR3 region has the DNA TGCGCCAGCAGCTTGGATGGCAACACCGGGGAGCTGTTTTTT. It specifies CASSLDGNTGELFF.

V and J are TRBV7-9 and TRBJ1-2; D might be TRBD1 (5 bases). Germline V gene data show CDR1 as SEHNR and CDR2 as FQNEAQ (reference sequence). This CDR3 spans 13 amino acids. V gave up 3 bases and J gave up 1 base, with 6 bases separating them. The CDR3 protein is CASSFDSNYGYTF. For the CDR3, the DNA is TGTGCCAGCAGCTTCGACAGTAACTATGGCTACACCTTC.

This clone turned up a few times. This chain connects TRBV9 to TRBJ2-1, with D tentatively TRBD2 (6 bases). With 0 bases removed from V and 8 bases from J, the gap between germline ends came to 12 bases. This CDR3 comprises 14 residues. Germline CDR1 reads SGDLS; CDR2 reads YYNGEE. The CDR3 DNA sequence: TGTGCCAGCAGCGTAGGTGGCGGGGCAGATGAGCAGTTCTTC. Its protein product is CASSVGGGADEQFF.

The chain recombines TRBV5-1 with TRBJ1-1; no clear D. Germline CDR1 and CDR2: SGHRS and YFSETQ. The V gene lost 1 base and the J gene lost 1 base, with 14 bases spanning the gap. This CDR3 has 16 amino acids. CDR3 DNA: TGCGCCAGCAGCTTGTTAACTAGGACGGAGAACACTGAAGCTTTCTTT. Protein: CASSLLTRTENTEAFF.

The chain is built from TRBV27 and TRBJ1-2; 8 bases agree with TRBD1. From germline, CDR1 is MNHEY and CDR2 SMNVEV (reference sequence). CDR3 length equals 16 residues. After removal of 6 bases from V and 0 bases from J, the junction contained 9 bases not matched to a gene. The CDR3 DNA sequence: TGTGCCAGCAGCCTCAGGACAGGGAAAGCTAACTATGGCTACACCTTC. Protein product: CASSLRTGKANYGYTF.

The chain carries TRBV10-3 and TRBJ2-1; 12 positions match TRBD2. V gave up 6 bases and J gave up 8 bases; unmatched junction bases: 8. Germline CDR1 and CDR2: ENHRY and SYGVKD. This CDR3 contains 15 residues. The CDR3 DNA reads TGTGCCATCAGCGCTCTAGCGGGAGGGCCACATGAGCAGTTCTTC. Encoded protein: CAISALAGGPHEQFF.

Written as DNA, the CDR3 is TGCGCCAGCGGAGAGGGACTAGCGGCGAACACCGGGGAGCTGTTTTTT. Translated, it gives CASGEGLAANTGELFF. This chain connects TRBV4-1 to TRBJ2-2; 11 nucleotides agree with TRBD2. V lost 8 bases and J lost 0; bases outside the gene matches: 5. Germline CDR1 MGHRA, CDR2 YSYEKL. The CDR3 covers 16 residues.

The genes are TRBV12-3 or TRBV12-4 and TRBJ2-7; D unresolved. The CDR3 consists of 12 residues. V dropped 5 bases and J dropped 7 bases, with 12 bases sitting between them. CDR3 bases: TGTGCCAGCAGTCACTCGTCGTGGGAGCAGTACTTC. This codes for CASSHSSWEQYF.